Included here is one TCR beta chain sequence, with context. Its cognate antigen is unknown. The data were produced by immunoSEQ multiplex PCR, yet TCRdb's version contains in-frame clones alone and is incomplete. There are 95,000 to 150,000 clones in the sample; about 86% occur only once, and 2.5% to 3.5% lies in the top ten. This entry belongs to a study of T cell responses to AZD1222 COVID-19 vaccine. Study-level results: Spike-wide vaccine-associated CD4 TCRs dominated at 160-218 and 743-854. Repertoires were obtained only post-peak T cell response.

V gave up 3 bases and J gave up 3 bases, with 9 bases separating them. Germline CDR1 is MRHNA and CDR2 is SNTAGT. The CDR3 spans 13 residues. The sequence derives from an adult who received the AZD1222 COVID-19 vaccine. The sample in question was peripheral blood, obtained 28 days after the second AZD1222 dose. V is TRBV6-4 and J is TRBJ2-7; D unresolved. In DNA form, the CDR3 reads TGTGCCAGCAGTGAACGTCAGATCTACGAGCAGTACTTC. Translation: CASSERQIYEQYF.